Listed here are 14 T cell receptor beta chains from one sample, sequenced in a study of shared clonotypes between healthy human individuals. Sequencing was performed with immunoSEQ multiplex PCR; in TCRdb, only in-frame clones are kept and a portion is missing. The sample comprises roughly 2.2 million clones, roughly 90% of which are singletons, and 0.3% to 0.4% rests with the top ten. The sample consisted of naive CD4+ T cells from PBMCs. As to subset: CD45RA+ positively selected. Every receptor here comes from a man younger than 30 in good health. Some clones in this sample may be carry-over from other donors' samples.

The V gene is TRBV2, the J gene TRBJ1-4; maybe TRBD1 (5 bases). The CDR3 contains 13 residues. Trimming pared 4 bases from V and 5 bases from J, leaving 8 bases between. The germline V gene encodes CDR1 SNHLY and CDR2 FYNNEI. As DNA, the CDR3 is TGTGCCAGCAGTGCCGGGGACAATGAAAAACTGTTTTTT. Amino acid sequence: CASSAGDNEKLFF.

As regards this clone: Other DNA sequences in this specimen translate into the identical CDR3. V gene TRBV2 combines with J gene TRBJ2-4; the D is unclear. Deletions cut 6 bases from V and 0 bases from J, with 3 bases between. CDR3 length equals 12 residues. Germline CDR1 reads SNHLY; CDR2 reads FYNNEI. The CDR3 DNA is TGTGCCAGCAGCCTAGCCAAAAACATTCAGTACTTC. Encoded protein: CASSLAKNIQYF.

The J gene is TRBJ2-2, the V gene TRBV7-8, with 15 nucleotides matching TRBD2. The CDR3 is 19 amino acids. The trim removed 4 bases at V and 6 bases at J, leaving 12 bases unmatched. Per the germline V gene, CDR1 is SGHVS and CDR2 is FQNEAQ. CDR3 sequence: CASSSGGTSGRIWAGELFF. The CDR3 DNA reads as TGTGCCAGCAGCTCCGGAGGGACTAGCGGGAGGATTTGGGCCGGGGAGCTGTTTTTT.

For the CDR3, the DNA is TGTGCCTGGAGTGTACTAGCTAACTATGGCTACACCTTC. Translating gives CAWSVLANYGYTF. This chain uses TRBV30 with TRBJ1-2; D uncertain. Germline V gives CDR1 GTSNPN, CDR2 SVGIG (reference sequence). This CDR3 region has 13 residues. V was pared by 0 bases and J by 0 bases, with 5 bases between.

The V call is TRBV4-1, the J call TRBJ2-1; D call uncertain. V lost 1 base to trimming and J lost 3 bases, with 16 bases between them. Germline V gene lookup returns CDR1 MGHRA and CDR2 YSYEKL. CDR3 length: 17 residues. CDR3 nucleotide sequence: TGCGCCAGCAGCCAAGGGTTCGCCACCTCCCTCTACAATGAGCAGTTCTTC. It codes for CASSQGFATSLYNEQFF.

This clone showed up just a few times. The rearrangement joins TRBV14 to TRBJ1-2; 10 bases map to TRBD1. J gave up 8 bases and V 2 bases, and 5 bases lay outside the gene matches. The CDR3 is made up of 14 amino acids. Per the germline V gene, CDR1 is SGHDN and CDR2 is FVKESK. The CDR3 sequence is CASSQRDRGEGYTF. DNA for the CDR3: TGTGCCAGCAGCCAAAGGGACAGGGGCGAGGGCTACACCTTC.

J is TRBJ1-1 and V is TRBV18; possible D gene TRBD1, 6 bases. Germline V gene lookup returns CDR1 KGHSH and CDR2 LQKENI. The CDR3 totals 15 residues. V lost 3 bases and J lost 1, with 12 bases in between. The CDR3 sequence is CASSPREGGNTEAFF. In DNA, the CDR3 is TGTGCCAGCTCACCGCGCGAGGGGGGGAACACTGAAGCTTTCTTT. The full variable domain, rest sourced from reference TRBV18 and TRBJ1-1, is NAGVMQNPRHLVRRRGQEARLRCSPMKGHSHVYWYRQLPEEGLKFMVYLQKENIIDESGMPKERFSAEFPKEGPSILRIQQVVRGDSAAYFCASSPREGGNTEAFFGQGTRLTVV.

V is TRBV7-9 and J is TRBJ1-5, with TRBD1 as a possible D gene (5 bases). Germline V gene lookup returns CDR1 SEHNR and CDR2 FQNEAQ (reference sequence). V lost 1 base to trimming and J lost 6 bases, with 10 bases between them. This CDR3 has 14 amino acids. The CDR3 DNA reads TGTGCCAGCAGCTTAGGGGGTCAGGGTCAGCCCCAGCATTTT. It yields the protein CASSLGGQGQPQHF.

V and J are TRBV5-4 and TRBJ1-2; D possibly corresponds to TRBD1 (5 bases). Trimming shortened V by 4 bases and J by 8 bases, and 24 bases separated the two germline ends. Germline V lookup: CDR1 SGHNT, CDR2 YYREEE (reference sequence). The CDR3 sequence is 16 residues long. CDR3 region: CASSRGREGWRYGYTF. For the CDR3, the DNA is TGTGCCAGCAGCCGAGGCAGGGAAGGTTGGCGCTACGGCTACACCTTC.

The genes are TRBV11-3 and TRBJ2-7; D is uncertain. The V end lost 6 bases, the J end lost 0 bases, and 15 bases lay between the germline ends. From germline, CDR1 is SGHNT and CDR2 YENEEA. The CDR3 sequence is 15 residues long. The CDR3 nucleotides read TGTGCCAGCAGTCCCAGCCCTTTGAGCTCCTACGAGCAGTACTTC. The encoded protein is CASSPSPLSSYEQYF. The full variable domain, with the rest looked up from reference TRBV11-3 and TRBJ2-7, is EAGVVQSPRYKIIEKKQPVAFWCNPISGHNTLYWYLQNLGQGPELLIRYENEEAVDDSQLPKDRFSAERLKGVDSTLKIQPAELGDSAVYLCASSPSPLSSYEQYFGPGTRLTVT.

This clone was seen only a few times. This rearrangement joins TRBV7-9 to TRBJ1-3; 8 bases are shared with TRBD1. The CDR3 totals 15 residues. V was clipped by 8 bases and J by 2 bases; unmatched bases: 8. CDR1 and CDR2 from the germline V gene are SEHNR and FQNEAQ (reference sequence). CDR3 coding DNA: TGTGCCAGCGCCAACCTACAGGGGGCTGGAAACACCATATATTTT. This codes for CASANLQGAGNTIYF.

The chain carries TRBV29-1 and TRBJ2-3; D perhaps matches TRBD2 (6 bases). Trimming took off 6 bases at V and 8 bases at J, with 21 bases between the two ends. The length of the CDR3 is 14 residues. Per germline, CDR1 SQVTM and CDR2 ANQGSEA. This CDR3 reads CSVGVAAYLSTQYF. In DNA form, the CDR3 reads TGCAGCGTGGGGGTAGCGGCGTACCTAAGTACGCAGTATTTT.

This chain connects TRBV6-1 to TRBJ2-3, with D uncertain. Germline CDR1 is MNHNS and CDR2 is SASEGT. The CDR3 runs 12 residues. The V end was cut by 7 bases, the J end by 1 base, with 6 bases between. For the CDR3, the DNA is TGTGCCAGCATCGGCCGCACAGATACGCAGTATTTT. Protein sequence: CASIGRTDTQYF.

The rearrangement uses TRBV28 and TRBJ2-7, with TRBD2 as a possible D gene (5 bases). The CDR3 spans 16 residues. Trimming took 4 bases from V and 0 from J, leaving 16 bases between them. In germline, CDR1 is MDHEN, CDR2 SYDVKM. The CDR3 here is CASSWEWSASSYEQYF. The CDR3 DNA reads as TGTGCCAGCAGTTGGGAGTGGTCCGCGAGCTCCTACGAGCAGTACTTC.